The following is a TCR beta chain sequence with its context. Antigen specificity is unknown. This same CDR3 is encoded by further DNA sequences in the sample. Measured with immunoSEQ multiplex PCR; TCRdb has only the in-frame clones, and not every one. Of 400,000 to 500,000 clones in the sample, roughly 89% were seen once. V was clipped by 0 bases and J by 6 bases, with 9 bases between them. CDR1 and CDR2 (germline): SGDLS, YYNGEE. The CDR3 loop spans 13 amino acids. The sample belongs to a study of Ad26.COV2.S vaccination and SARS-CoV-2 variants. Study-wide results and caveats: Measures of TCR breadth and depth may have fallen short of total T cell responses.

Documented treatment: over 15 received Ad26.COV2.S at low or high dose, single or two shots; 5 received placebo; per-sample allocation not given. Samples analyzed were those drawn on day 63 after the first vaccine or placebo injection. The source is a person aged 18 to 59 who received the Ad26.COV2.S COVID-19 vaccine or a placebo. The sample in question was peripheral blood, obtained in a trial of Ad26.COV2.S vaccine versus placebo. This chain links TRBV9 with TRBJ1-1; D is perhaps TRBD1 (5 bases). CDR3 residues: CASSVGGGAEAFF. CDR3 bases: TGTGCCAGCAGCGTAGGTGGGGGGGCTGAAGCTTTCTTT.